This TCR beta chain was captured by sequencing in a study of metastatic and nonmetastatic thyroid tumors. Study-wide background: Comparison of repertoires was carried out across blood and tumor or nodule tissue from malignant and benign thyroid patients. Study findings and constraints: Malignant thyroid tumors reportedly had TCR beta diversity that was significantly higher than in benign nodules, in blood and tumor.

Thyroid surgery was preceded by no treatment in any patient. TCRdb re-analyzed the PCR reads through MiXCR. Of some 93,000 clones listed, about 12% were seen once; the top ten hold 11%. As to this clone: The antigen is not known.

This receptor was identified in a female donor with papillary thyroid cancer or a benign thyroid nodule (not recorded which). Some clones in this sample may be carry-over from other donors' samples. What was sequenced was blood.

The CDR3 sequence: CASKAQGADSPLHF. DNA of the CDR3: TGTGCCAGCAAGGCCCAGGGGGCGGATTCACCCCTCCACTTT. This sequence joins TRBV27 and TRBJ1-6; TRBD1 matches at 8 bases. With 7 bases clipped from V and 8 bases from J, the junction kept 7 bases outside the gene matches. Germline CDR1 and CDR2: MNHEY and SMNVEV (reference sequence). The CDR3 has 14 amino acids.